The rows below give T cell receptor beta chains drawn from one sample of a study of blood T cell repertoires in COVID-19. Data came from immunoSEQ multiplex PCR; TCRdb stores just in-frame clones and leaves some out. Of a few hundred thousand clones in the sample, more than 70% were seen once. The sequencing input was peripheral blood. These receptors came from a woman in her forties or fifties with COVID-19, enrolled during active disease. Each CDR3 is given with its conserved first and last residue. D genes are given only for firm matches. Clone size is given for some rows only: seen once, a few or many times, or a class if the clone is expanded.

>NA|TRBV2|NA|TRBJ2-7
CASSVGGTPSYEQYF
TGTGCCAGCAGTGTAGGAGGGACGCCGTCCTACGAGCAGTACTTC
>TRBD1|TRBV27|NA|TRBJ2-7
CASSSDRGPPYEQYF
TGTGCCAGCAGTTCGGACAGGGGGCCCCCCTACGAGCAGTACTTC
>NA|TRBV4-1|NA|TRBJ2-1
CASSQDGQFYNEQFF
TGCGCCAGCAGCCAAGATGGGCAGTTCTACAATGAGCAGTTCTTC
>TRBD2|TRBV2|NA|TRBJ2-3
CASSEPSGGAETDTQYF
TGTGCCAGCAGTGAACCTAGCGGGGGGGCCGAGACAGATACGCAGTATTTT
>NA|TRBV4-1|NA|TRBJ1-1
CASSPRGGNTEAFF
TGCGCCAGCAGCCCTAGGGGGGGAAACACTGAAGCTTTCTTT
>NA|TRBV5-8|NA|TRBJ2-4
CASSLAPRAGRGKNIQYF
TGTGCCAGCAGCTTGGCCCCCCGGGCGGGTCGGGGCAAAAACATTCAGTACTTC
>NA|TRBV12-3/TRBV12-4|NA|TRBJ1-1
CASRKNRYTEAFF
TGTGCCAGCAGAAAAAACAGGTACACTGAAGCTTTCTTT
>TRBD1|TRBV5-1|NA|TRBJ1-3
CASSGQGNGNTIYF
TGCGCCAGCAGCGGACAGGGAAATGGAAACACCATATATTTT
>TRBD2|TRBV19|NA|TRBJ2-1
CASSIEIAGGPDEQFF
TGTGCCAGTAGTATAGAAATAGCGGGGGGGCCGGATGAGCAGTTCTTC
>NA|TRBV12-3/TRBV12-4|NA|TRBJ1-2
CASSPTGLGYTF
TGTGCCAGCAGTCCAACAGGGCTTGGCTACACCTTC
>TRBD2|TRBV6-5|NA|TRBJ2-3
CASSYGAGGPDTQYF
TGTGCCAGCAGTTACGGAGCGGGGGGGCCAGATACGCAGTATTTT
>NA|TRBV19|NA|TRBJ1-5
CASSIGTEGGNQPQHF
TGTGCCAGTAGTATAGGGACAGAAGGTGGCAATCAGCCCCAGCATTTT
>NA|TRBV9|NA|TRBJ1-5
CASSVFPTESSNQPQHF
TGTGCCAGCAGCGTATTCCCGACAGAATCTAGCAATCAGCCCCAGCATTTT
>TRBD1|TRBV24-1|NA|TRBJ1-4
CATLQGATNEKLFF
TGTGCCACTCTACAGGGGGCAACTAATGAAAAACTGTTTTTT
>NA|TRBV6-5|once|TRBJ1-6
CASSRGDLDNSPLHF
TGTGCCAGCAGCCGCGGGGATTTGGATAATTCACCCCTCCACTTT